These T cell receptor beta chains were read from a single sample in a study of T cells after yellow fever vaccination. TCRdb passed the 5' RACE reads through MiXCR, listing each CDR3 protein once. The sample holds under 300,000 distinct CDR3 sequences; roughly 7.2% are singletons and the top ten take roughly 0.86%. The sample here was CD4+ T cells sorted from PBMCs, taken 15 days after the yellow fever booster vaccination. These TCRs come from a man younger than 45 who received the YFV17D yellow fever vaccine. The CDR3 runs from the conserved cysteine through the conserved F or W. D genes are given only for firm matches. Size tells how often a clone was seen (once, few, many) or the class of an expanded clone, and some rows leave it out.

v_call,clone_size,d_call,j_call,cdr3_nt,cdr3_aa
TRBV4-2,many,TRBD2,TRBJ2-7,TGTGCCAGCAGCCCACTAGCGGCCGGGGACGAGCAGTACTTC,CASSPLAAGDEQYF
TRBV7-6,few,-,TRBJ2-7,TGTGCCAGCAGCCGAGGGAACTATGACTACGAGCAGTACTTC,CASSRGNYDYEQYF
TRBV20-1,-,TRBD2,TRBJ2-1,TGCAGTGCTGGTAGCGGGAGAGGCGATGAGCAGTTCTTC,CSAGSGRGDEQFF
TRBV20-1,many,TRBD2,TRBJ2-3,TGCAGTGCTAGGCCCGGGACTAGCAGAGATACGCAGTATTTT,CSARPGTSRDTQYF
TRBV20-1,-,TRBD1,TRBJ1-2,TGCAGTGCTAACAATCTTCCCGCAGGGGGAAACTATGGCTACACCTTC,CSANNLPAGGNYGYTF
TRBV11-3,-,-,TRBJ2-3,TGTGCCAGCAGCTTACGGGACTCAAAAGATACGCAGTATTTT,CASSLRDSKDTQYF
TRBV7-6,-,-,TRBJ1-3,TGTGCCAGCAGACCAGACCCCGGGGGACACTCTGGAAACACCATATATTTT,CASRPDPGGHSGNTIYF
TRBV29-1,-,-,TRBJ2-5,TGCAGCGCCGGCCGAGGCTCAGAGACCCAGTACTTC,CSAGRGSETQYF
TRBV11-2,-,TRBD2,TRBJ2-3,TGTGCCAGCAGCCCCACCAGGCTAGCGGGAGTACCCCTCACAGATACGCAGTATTTT,CASSPTRLAGVPLTDTQYF
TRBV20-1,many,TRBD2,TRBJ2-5,TGCAGTGCTAGAGCGATGCAGACTAGCGGCCAAGAGACCCAGTACTTC,CSARAMQTSGQETQYF
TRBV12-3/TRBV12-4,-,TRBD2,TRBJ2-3,TGTGCCAGCACCCTTAGCGGGGCCGGTACGCAGTATTTT,CASTLSGAGTQYF
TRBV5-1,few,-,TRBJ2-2,TGCGCCAGCAGCAAAGGGGATAACACCGGGGAGCTGTTTTTT,CASSKGDNTGELFF
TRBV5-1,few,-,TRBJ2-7,TGCGCCAGCAGCTTGCCTACCTCCTACGAGCAGTACTTC,CASSLPTSYEQYF
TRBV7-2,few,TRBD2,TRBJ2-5,TGTGCCAGCAGCTTCGCAAGCGGGAGGGGAGGGGAGACCCAGTACTTC,CASSFASGRGGETQYF
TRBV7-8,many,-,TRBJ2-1,TGTGCCAGCAGCCCCCTCCCCAGCGAGGGTTACAATGAGCAGTTCTTC,CASSPLPSEGYNEQFF
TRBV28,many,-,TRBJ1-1,TGTGCCAGCAGTAAACTGACCATCAGCACTGAAGCTTTCTTT,CASSKLTISTEAFF
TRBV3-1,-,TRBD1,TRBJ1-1,TGTGCCAGCAGTCAAACTACAGGGGGGACTGAAGCTTTCTTT,CASSQTTGGTEAFF
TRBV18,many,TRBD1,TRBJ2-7,TGTGCCAGCTCACGATCAAGGGGGCACGGCGAGCAGTACTTC,CASSRSRGHGEQYF
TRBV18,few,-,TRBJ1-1,TGTGCCAGCTCACTCCTGGGGTGGGAGAACACTGAAGCTTTCTTT,CASSLLGWENTEAFF
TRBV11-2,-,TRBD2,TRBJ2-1,TGTGCCAGCAGCTCCATCACCCTCCTAGCGGGGACCTACAATGAGCAGTTCTTC,CASSSITLLAGTYNEQFF
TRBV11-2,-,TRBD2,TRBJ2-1,TGTGCCAGCAGCTTAGGGTATAGCGGGATCAGCTCCTACAATGAGCAGTTCTTC,CASSLGYSGISSYNEQFF
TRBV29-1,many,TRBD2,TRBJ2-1,TGCAGCGTTGTTCAACTAGCGGGAGCCTACAATGAGCAGTTCTTC,CSVVQLAGAYNEQFF
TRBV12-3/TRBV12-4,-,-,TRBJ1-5,TGTGCCAGCAGTTTCCGCAGGGGAAGCGATCAGCCCCAGCATTTT,CASSFRRGSDQPQHF
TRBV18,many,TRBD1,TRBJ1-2,TGTGCCAGCTCACCGGCGGGACAGGGGCCCGTACCGACCTTC,CASSPAGQGPVPTF
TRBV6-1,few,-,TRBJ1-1,TGTGCCAGCAGTCCTCGGGGGCTGGGGTCGGCTTTCTTT,CASSPRGLGSAFF
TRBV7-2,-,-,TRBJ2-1,TGTGCCAGCAGCTGGGGCGGAACAAGCTCCTACAATGAGCAGTTCTTC,CASSWGGTSSYNEQFF
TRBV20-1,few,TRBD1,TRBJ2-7,TGCAGTGCGTACAGGGGGCGCAGGTCCTACGAGCAGTACTTC,CSAYRGRRSYEQYF
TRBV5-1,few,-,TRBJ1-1,TGCGCCAGCAGCTTGGACGGGAGGAACACTGAAGCTTTCTTT,CASSLDGRNTEAFF
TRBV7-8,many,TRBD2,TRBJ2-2,TGTGCCAGCAGCATCCCCACTAGCGGGACCACCGGGGAGCTGTTTTTT,CASSIPTSGTTGELFF
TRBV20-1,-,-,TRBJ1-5,TGCAGTGCTCTTTTCACGGCAAATCAGCCCCAGCATTTT,CSALFTANQPQHF
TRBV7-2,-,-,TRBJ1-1,TGTGCCAGCAGCTTAGATATAGGTCGGGTGAACACTGAAGCTTTCTTT,CASSLDIGRVNTEAFF
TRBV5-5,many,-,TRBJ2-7,TGTGCCAGCAGCTTGGCCAGAGAGGAGCAGTACTTC,CASSLAREEQYF
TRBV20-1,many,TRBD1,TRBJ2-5,TGCAGTGCCGCAGGACAGGGCGAGACCCAGTACTTC,CSAAGQGETQYF
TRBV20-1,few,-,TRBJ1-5,TGCAGTGCTAGAGGTCTCGGGAATAGCAATCAGCCCCAGCATTTT,CSARGLGNSNQPQHF
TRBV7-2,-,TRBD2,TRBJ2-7,TGTGCCAGCAGCTTAGCGGCGACTAGCACCTTCGGGTACGAGCAGTACTTC,CASSLAATSTFGYEQYF
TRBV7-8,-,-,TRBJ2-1,TGTGCCAGCAGCTTAGGGCCAGTGCGCGAGCAGTTCTTC,CASSLGPVREQFF
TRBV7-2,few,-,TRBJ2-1,TGTGCCAGCACCGTGTCAGGAGGGGGTAATGAGCAGTTCTTC,CASTVSGGGNEQFF
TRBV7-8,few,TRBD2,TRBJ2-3,TGTGCCAGCCCCGTAACCGGGACTAGCGGGAGGGGGGCCACAGATACGCAGTATTTT,CASPVTGTSGRGATDTQYF
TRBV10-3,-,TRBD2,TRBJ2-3,TGTGCCATCAGATCGGGGAGGGGTAGCGGCACAGATACGCAGTATTTT,CAIRSGRGSGTDTQYF
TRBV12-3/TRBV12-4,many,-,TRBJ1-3,TGTGCCAGCAGTTTTGGGTGGTCTGGAAACACCATATATTTT,CASSFGWSGNTIYF
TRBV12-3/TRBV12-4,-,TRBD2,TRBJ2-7,TGTGCCAGCAGTCCAGAGAGTCCAGCGGGAGGCGACGAGCAGTACTTC,CASSPESPAGGDEQYF
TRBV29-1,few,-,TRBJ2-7,TGCAGCGGGGGGGCAGGAACCTACGAGCAGTACTTC,CSGGAGTYEQYF
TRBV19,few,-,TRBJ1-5,TGTGCCAGTAGTATCTCGGGTAGCAATCAGCCCCAGCATTTT,CASSISGSNQPQHF
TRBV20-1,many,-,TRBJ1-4,TGCAGTGCTAGAGGGGGGGGAGAAAAACTGTTTTTT,CSARGGGEKLFF
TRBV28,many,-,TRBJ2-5,TGTGCCAGCAGTTTATCCGGACCGATAGAGACCCAGTACTTC,CASSLSGPIETQYF
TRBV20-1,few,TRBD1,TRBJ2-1,TGCAGTGCTGCCGACAGGGCGGGCAATGAGCAGTTCTTC,CSAADRAGNEQFF
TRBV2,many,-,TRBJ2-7,TGTGCCAGCAAGGGCTTGATGATGGAGTACTTC,CASKGLMMEYF